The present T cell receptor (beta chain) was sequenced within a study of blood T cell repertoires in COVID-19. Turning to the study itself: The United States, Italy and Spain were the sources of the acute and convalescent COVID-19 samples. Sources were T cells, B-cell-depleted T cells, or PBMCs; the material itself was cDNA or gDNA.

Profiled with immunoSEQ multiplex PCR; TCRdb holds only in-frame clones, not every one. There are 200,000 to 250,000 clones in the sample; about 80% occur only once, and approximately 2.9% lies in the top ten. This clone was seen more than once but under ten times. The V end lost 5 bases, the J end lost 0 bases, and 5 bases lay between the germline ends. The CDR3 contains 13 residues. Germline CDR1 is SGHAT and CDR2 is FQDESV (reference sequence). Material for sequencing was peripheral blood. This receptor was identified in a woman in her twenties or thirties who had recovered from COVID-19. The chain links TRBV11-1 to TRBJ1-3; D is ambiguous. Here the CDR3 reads CASSTGSGNTIYF. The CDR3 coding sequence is TGTGCCAGCAGCACCGGCTCTGGAAACACCATATATTTT.